This T cell receptor beta chain was sequenced in a study of blood T cells in healthy people across ages. General study results and limits: Age brought a roughly linear fall in TCR beta diversity measured per million T cells. Long-lived and aged donors differed, with more naive CD4+ cells and higher diversity in the long-lived. Researchers deemed the diversity estimates from one million T cells underestimates. Using unsorted PBMCs precluded a conclusive naive versus antigen-experienced comparison.

The CDR3 runs to 14 residues. The V gene end was trimmed by 0 bases and the J gene end by 3 bases; junction bases not matched to a gene: 5. Germline values: CDR1 DFQATT, CDR2 SNEGSKA (reference sequence). Regarding this clonotype: What it recognizes is unknown.

With a J-beta primer mix and a sample-barcoded 5' primer, a second PCR ran about 7 to 11 cycles. TCRdb re-analysed the 5' RACE reads in MiXCR, keeping a single row per CDR3 protein. The data show over 1,500,000 distinct CDR3 sequences, 40% to 55% seen once. The TCR originated in a woman aged 40 to 55 in good health. The chain has TRBV20-1 and TRBJ2-7; 7 positions agree with TRBD1. Sequencing input: blood. CDR3 sequence (DNA): TGCAGTGCTAGAGAGACAGGGCGGTTCTACGAGCAGTACTTC. Amino acids: CSARETGRFYEQYF.